A single sample gave rise to the 11 T cell receptor beta chains below, sequenced in a study of HIV-infected patients and healthy controls. Each CDR3 protein gets one entry after TCRdb re-called the 5' RACE reads with MiXCR. The sample lists 60,000 to 75,000 distinct CDR3 sequences, about a sixth occurring once. The sample was CD4+ T cells from blood. The source of these receptors is a human donor in good health.

The chain uses TRBV6-1 and TRBJ1-5; perhaps TRBD1 as D (5 bases). The CDR3 sequence is 17 residues long. Germline V gene sequence: CDR1 MNHNS, CDR2 SASEGT. Deletions cut 6 bases from V and 0 bases from J, with 18 bases between. The CDR3: CASSARDGPYSNQPQHF. The CDR3 bases are TGTGCCAGCAGCGCGAGGGACGGGCCTTATAGCAATCAGCCCCAGCATTTT.

V and J are TRBV18 and TRBJ1-1; tentative D call: TRBD1 (6 bases). This CDR3 is built from 14 residues. V was clipped by 3 bases and J by 3 bases, with 11 bases between them. Germline V gene lookup returns CDR1 KGHSH and CDR2 LQKENI. CDR3: CASSPGGGDTEAFF. The CDR3 nucleotides read TGTGCCAGCTCACCGGGAGGGGGGGACACTGAAGCTTTCTTT.

There are many counts of this clonotype. The V gene is TRBV20-1, the J gene TRBJ2-6; D call uncertain. Trimming took off 6 bases at V and 4 bases at J, with 7 bases between the two ends. The CDR3 loop spans 12 amino acids. Germline V gene data show CDR1 as DFQATT and CDR2 as SNEGSKA (reference sequence). The CDR3 DNA reads TGCAGTGCCGAGTCAGGGGCCAACGTCCTGACTTTC. Translating gives CSAESGANVLTF.

Worth noting for this clonotype: Because the CDR3's place on the DNA is in doubt, the DNA is left out and the CDR3 is given as listed by TCRdb. The chain couples TRBV7-9 to TRBJ2-3; TRBD1, the D gene given by the table, was not confirmed from the DNA. Germline V gives CDR1 SEHNR, CDR2 FQNEAQ (reference sequence). The CDR3 spans 18 amino acids, including both terminal residues. Here the CDR3 reads CASSLFLYRDSDTDTQYF.

In this sample, this clonotype turned up a few times. V and J are TRBV7-2 and TRBJ1-2; D gene unclear. This CDR3 spans 15 amino acids. V was trimmed by 7 bases and J by 0 bases, leaving 15 bases between them. CDR1 SGHTA and CDR2 FQGNSA come from the germline V gene. The CDR3 spells CASTKGRGANYGYTF. In nucleotides, the CDR3 is TGTGCCAGCACAAAAGGGCGGGGAGCTAACTATGGCTACACCTTC.

This clonotype was seen a few times. This chain connects TRBV18 to TRBJ1-5; unclear D gene. The CDR3 has 15 amino acids. Per germline, CDR1 KGHSH and CDR2 LQKENI. Trimming stripped 2 bases from V and 3 bases from J, with 11 bases between. CDR3 sequence (DNA): TGTGCCAGCTCACCAGGGCACGCGATCAATCAGCCCCAGCATTTT. This codes for CASSPGHAINQPQHF.

This clonotype was seen repeatedly, ten times or more. This sequence joins TRBV14 and TRBJ1-6, with 8 bases aligning to TRBD1. This CDR3 spans 15 amino acids. The ends lost 6 bases at V and 7 bases at J; junction bases unmatched: 8. CDR1 is SGHDN, CDR2 FVKESK, per germline. The CDR3 region is CASRQSGTGNSPLHF. DNA of the CDR3: TGTGCCAGCAGGCAAAGCGGGACAGGCAATTCACCCCTCCACTTT.

The chain is built from TRBV7-2 and TRBJ2-1, with D perhaps given as TRBD1 or TRBD2 (5 bases each). The V end lost 5 bases, the J end lost 9 bases, and 20 bases lay between the germline ends. Germline lookup yields CDR1 SGHTA and CDR2 FQGNSA. The CDR3 is 15 amino acids. CDR3 nucleotides: TGTGCCAGCAGCAGCCGGGACGAAATCTTAACTGAGCAGTTCTTC. Protein sequence: CASSSRDEILTEQFF.

This clonotype was observed a handful of times. The chain recombines TRBV25-1 with TRBJ1-5; D remains ambiguous. The CDR3 has 14 residues. Germline lookup yields CDR1 MGHDK and CDR2 SYGVNS. With 10 bases removed from V and 2 bases from J, the gap between germline ends came to 15 bases. The CDR3 bases are TGTGCCACCACTACCAAATATGGCAATCAGCCCCAGCATTTT. Its protein is CATTTKYGNQPQHF.

The genes are TRBV29-1 and TRBJ1-2, with D perhaps TRBD1 (6 bases). V was trimmed by 6 bases and J by 4 bases, leaving 15 bases between them. The germline V gene encodes CDR1 SQVTM and CDR2 ANQGSEA. This CDR3 comprises 13 residues. CDR3 in DNA: TGCAGCGTGGGCGGACAGCTACCCTATGGCTACACCTTC. Amino acid sequence: CSVGGQLPYGYTF.

CDR3 residues: CASSERPIYGYTF. CDR3 DNA: TGTGCCAGCAGTGAAAGGCCGATCTATGGCTACACCTTC. The rearrangement joins TRBV2 to TRBJ1-2, with no clear D. In germline, CDR1 is SNHLY, CDR2 FYNNEI. The germline V and J ends were trimmed by 2 bases and 4 bases, with 8 bases remaining between them. The CDR3 has 13 amino acids.